This T cell receptor (beta chain) was observed in a study of T-cell memory formation after mild COVID-19. As for the study in general: Each donor largely had its own TCR clusters. General study findings and limits: Clones contracting day 15 to 85 were balanced CD4/CD8; later expanders leaned CD4+.

Per the germline V gene, CDR1 is DFQATT and CDR2 is SNEGSKA (reference sequence). The CDR3 consists of 19 residues. The V segment lost 0 bases and the J segment 0 bases; nucleotides outside the gene matches: 11. In regard to this clonotype: The antigen is not known.

5'RACE with constant-segment primers built TCRalpha and TCRbeta cDNA libraries with UMIs. TCRdb reprocessed the 5' RACE reads with MiXCR, giving one entry per CDR3 protein. The profile shows hundreds of thousands of distinct CDR3 sequences, around 17% of them singletons. This sequence originates from an adult woman who had mild COVID-19 (a few samples of this study predate the infection). Cell type and time point are not known. The specimen sequenced was PBMCs or a T cell subset sorted from them (not recorded which). The V and J genes are TRBV20-1 and TRBJ2-7; 13 nucleotides match TRBD2. This CDR3 reads CSARDPAGLAGPNSYEQYF. CDR3 nucleotide sequence: TGCAGTGCTAGAGATCCGGCGGGACTAGCGGGACCCAACTCCTACGAGCAGTACTTC.